Presented here are 14 T cell receptor beta chains from one specimen sequenced in a study of blood T cells in healthy people across ages. Primed by a sample-barcoded 5' primer and a J-beta primer mix, a second PCR proceeded for about 7 to 12 cycles. TCRdb passed the 5' RACE reads through MiXCR, listing each CDR3 protein once. The sample consists of approximately 940,000 distinct CDR3 sequences, about 48% of them appearing once. The source material was blood. These receptors were collected from a man aged 25-40 years in good health.

This clonotype was observed a single time. The gene calls are TRBV6-1 and TRBJ2-2, with 8 bases lining up with TRBD2. Germline V gene data show CDR1 as MNHNS and CDR2 as SASEGT. This CDR3 has 15 residues. V was clipped by 8 bases and J by 5 bases; unmatched bases: 10. The CDR3 region is CASDLLTSGTGELFF. The CDR3 DNA is TGTGCCAGCGATCTGCTAACTAGCGGAACCGGGGAGCTGTTTTTT.

The genes are TRBV7-2 and TRBJ2-3, with 10 positions matching TRBD2. Trimming took 5 bases from V and 4 from J; bases not matched to a gene: 9. The CDR3 consists of 16 residues. Looked up from germline, CDR1 is SGHTA and CDR2 is FQGNSA. The CDR3, as DNA: TGTGCCAGCAGCCCTGTTGGGACTAGCGTTTCAGATACGCAGTATTTT. Translating it yields CASSPVGTSVSDTQYF.

This chain uses TRBV20-1 with TRBJ2-3; 8 positions match TRBD2. Germline V lookup: CDR1 DFQATT, CDR2 SNEGSKA (reference sequence). The CDR3 length is 15 residues. Losses at the gene ends were 2 bases for V and 2 bases for J; bases not matched to a gene: 6. The CDR3 sequence: CSARIRTSSTDTQYF. The CDR3 DNA reads as TGCAGTGCTAGAATCAGGACTAGCTCCACAGATACGCAGTATTTT.

The chain has TRBV20-1 and TRBJ2-3; possibly TRBD1 for D (5 bases). Trimming cost V 1 base and J 2 bases, with 7 bases left between them. The CDR3 totals 13 residues. Germline CDR1 reads DFQATT; CDR2 reads SNEGSKA (reference sequence). In DNA form, the CDR3 reads TGCAGTGCTAGAGGACAGCCCACAGATACGCAGTATTTT. Its protein is CSARGQPTDTQYF.

The table lists this clonotype with a count of one. The chain has TRBV27 and TRBJ1-2; 8 bases are shared with TRBD1. The germline CDR1 and CDR2 sequences are MNHEY and SMNVEV (reference sequence). This CDR3 is 18 amino acids long. V lost 5 bases and J lost 0; bases outside the gene matches: 14. The CDR3 reads CASSKQRQGLKPNYGYTF. The DNA for the CDR3 is TGTGCCAGCAGTAAACAAAGACAGGGGTTAAAGCCTAACTATGGCTACACCTTC.

The gene calls are TRBV5-1 and TRBJ1-1; 7 bases map to TRBD1. Unmatched junction bases numbered 12, after V lost 4 bases and J lost 6 bases. The CDR3 is 15 residues long. The germline V gene has CDR1 SGHRS and CDR2 YFSETQ. In nucleotides, the CDR3 is TGCGCCAGCAGCGTAGCTACTCCAGGGGGGGCTGAAGCTTTCTTT. Amino acid sequence: CASSVATPGGAEAFF.

This clonotype was recorded many times. This chain connects TRBV4-3 to TRBJ2-5, with 9 bases fitting TRBD2. The CDR3 consists of 14 residues. Unmatched junction bases numbered 1, after V lost 1 base and J lost 4 bases. Germline CDR1 reads LGHNA; CDR2 reads YSLEER. The CDR3, as DNA: TGCGCCAGCAGCCAAGCGGGACTAGCAGAGACCCAGTACTTC. Translating gives CASSQAGLAETQYF.

This clonotype has just a few counts. This chain connects TRBV12-3 or TRBV12-4 to TRBJ2-3; TRBD2 is a possible D gene (5 bases). Trimming removed 5 bases from V and 4 bases from J, with 13 bases in between. The CDR3 consists of 14 residues. CDR3 in DNA: TGTGCCAGCAGTCATTCGGACTCGGCAGATACGCAGTATTTT. Amino acids: CASSHSDSADTQYF.

V and J are TRBV5-1 and TRBJ2-1; D remains unclear. Germline values: CDR1 SGHRS, CDR2 YFSETQ. Deletions cut 5 bases from V and 0 bases from J, with 12 bases between. The CDR3 consists of 15 residues. The CDR3 coding sequence is TGCGCCAGCAGGCAAGATCAGCCCTCCTACAATGAGCAGTTCTTC. Protein sequence: CASRQDQPSYNEQFF.

This clonotype was detected a few times. Possible read error: a much larger clone is one base away. This chain uses TRBV20-1 with TRBJ2-7, with 7 bases identical to TRBD1. J gave up 0 bases and V 6 bases, and 5 bases lay outside the gene matches. Looked up from germline, CDR1 is DFQATT and CDR2 is SNEGSKA (reference sequence). CDR3 length: 13 amino acids. CDR3 nucleotide sequence: TGCAGTGCCGGGGACAGTAGCTCCTACGAGCAGTACTTC. This encodes CSAGDSSSYEQYF.

The V and J genes are TRBV19 and TRBJ1-5; TRBD1 might be the D (6 bases). V was shortened by 10 bases and J by 2 bases, with 15 bases between the two germline ends. Germline lookup yields CDR1 LNHDA and CDR2 SQIVND (reference sequence). The CDR3 has 14 amino acids. CDR3 in DNA: TGTGCCATCGGTCAGGGGTCGGGCAATCAGCCCCAGCATTTT. Translating it yields CAIGQGSGNQPQHF.

As for this clonotype: A much bigger clone sits one base away, suggesting this may be a read error. The chain is built from TRBV3-1 and TRBJ2-1, with 8 bases matching TRBD2. Germline CDR1 reads LGHDT; CDR2 reads YNNKEL (reference sequence). Losses at the gene ends were 3 bases for V and 7 bases for J; bases not matched to a gene: 8. There are 15 residues in the CDR3. The CDR3 DNA is TGTGCCAGCAGCCAGACCCCGCCTAGCGGGAATGAGCAGTTCTTC. Translated, it gives CASSQTPPSGNEQFF.

In this sample, this clonotype turned up a few times. The chain employs TRBV6-1 and TRBJ2-1, with 7 bases that match TRBD2. J gave up 6 bases and V 1 base, and 6 bases lay outside the gene matches. The CDR3 has 15 amino acids. Germline CDR1 and CDR2: MNHNS and SASEGT. CDR3 bases: TGTGCCAGCAGTGAAGGGCTTTCGGGGGGCAATGAGCAGTTCTTC. Its protein product is CASSEGLSGGNEQFF.

In this sample, this clonotype turned up a few times. The V gene is TRBV20-1, the J gene TRBJ2-2; TRBD1 or TRBD2 may be the D gene (5 bases each). V dropped 2 bases and J dropped 5 bases, with 18 bases sitting between them. There are 16 residues in the CDR3. Germline V gives CDR1 DFQATT, CDR2 SNEGSKA (reference sequence). The CDR3 region is CSARSTRVWGTGELFF. DNA of the CDR3: TGCAGTGCTAGATCGACGAGGGTCTGGGGGACCGGGGAGCTGTTTTTT.